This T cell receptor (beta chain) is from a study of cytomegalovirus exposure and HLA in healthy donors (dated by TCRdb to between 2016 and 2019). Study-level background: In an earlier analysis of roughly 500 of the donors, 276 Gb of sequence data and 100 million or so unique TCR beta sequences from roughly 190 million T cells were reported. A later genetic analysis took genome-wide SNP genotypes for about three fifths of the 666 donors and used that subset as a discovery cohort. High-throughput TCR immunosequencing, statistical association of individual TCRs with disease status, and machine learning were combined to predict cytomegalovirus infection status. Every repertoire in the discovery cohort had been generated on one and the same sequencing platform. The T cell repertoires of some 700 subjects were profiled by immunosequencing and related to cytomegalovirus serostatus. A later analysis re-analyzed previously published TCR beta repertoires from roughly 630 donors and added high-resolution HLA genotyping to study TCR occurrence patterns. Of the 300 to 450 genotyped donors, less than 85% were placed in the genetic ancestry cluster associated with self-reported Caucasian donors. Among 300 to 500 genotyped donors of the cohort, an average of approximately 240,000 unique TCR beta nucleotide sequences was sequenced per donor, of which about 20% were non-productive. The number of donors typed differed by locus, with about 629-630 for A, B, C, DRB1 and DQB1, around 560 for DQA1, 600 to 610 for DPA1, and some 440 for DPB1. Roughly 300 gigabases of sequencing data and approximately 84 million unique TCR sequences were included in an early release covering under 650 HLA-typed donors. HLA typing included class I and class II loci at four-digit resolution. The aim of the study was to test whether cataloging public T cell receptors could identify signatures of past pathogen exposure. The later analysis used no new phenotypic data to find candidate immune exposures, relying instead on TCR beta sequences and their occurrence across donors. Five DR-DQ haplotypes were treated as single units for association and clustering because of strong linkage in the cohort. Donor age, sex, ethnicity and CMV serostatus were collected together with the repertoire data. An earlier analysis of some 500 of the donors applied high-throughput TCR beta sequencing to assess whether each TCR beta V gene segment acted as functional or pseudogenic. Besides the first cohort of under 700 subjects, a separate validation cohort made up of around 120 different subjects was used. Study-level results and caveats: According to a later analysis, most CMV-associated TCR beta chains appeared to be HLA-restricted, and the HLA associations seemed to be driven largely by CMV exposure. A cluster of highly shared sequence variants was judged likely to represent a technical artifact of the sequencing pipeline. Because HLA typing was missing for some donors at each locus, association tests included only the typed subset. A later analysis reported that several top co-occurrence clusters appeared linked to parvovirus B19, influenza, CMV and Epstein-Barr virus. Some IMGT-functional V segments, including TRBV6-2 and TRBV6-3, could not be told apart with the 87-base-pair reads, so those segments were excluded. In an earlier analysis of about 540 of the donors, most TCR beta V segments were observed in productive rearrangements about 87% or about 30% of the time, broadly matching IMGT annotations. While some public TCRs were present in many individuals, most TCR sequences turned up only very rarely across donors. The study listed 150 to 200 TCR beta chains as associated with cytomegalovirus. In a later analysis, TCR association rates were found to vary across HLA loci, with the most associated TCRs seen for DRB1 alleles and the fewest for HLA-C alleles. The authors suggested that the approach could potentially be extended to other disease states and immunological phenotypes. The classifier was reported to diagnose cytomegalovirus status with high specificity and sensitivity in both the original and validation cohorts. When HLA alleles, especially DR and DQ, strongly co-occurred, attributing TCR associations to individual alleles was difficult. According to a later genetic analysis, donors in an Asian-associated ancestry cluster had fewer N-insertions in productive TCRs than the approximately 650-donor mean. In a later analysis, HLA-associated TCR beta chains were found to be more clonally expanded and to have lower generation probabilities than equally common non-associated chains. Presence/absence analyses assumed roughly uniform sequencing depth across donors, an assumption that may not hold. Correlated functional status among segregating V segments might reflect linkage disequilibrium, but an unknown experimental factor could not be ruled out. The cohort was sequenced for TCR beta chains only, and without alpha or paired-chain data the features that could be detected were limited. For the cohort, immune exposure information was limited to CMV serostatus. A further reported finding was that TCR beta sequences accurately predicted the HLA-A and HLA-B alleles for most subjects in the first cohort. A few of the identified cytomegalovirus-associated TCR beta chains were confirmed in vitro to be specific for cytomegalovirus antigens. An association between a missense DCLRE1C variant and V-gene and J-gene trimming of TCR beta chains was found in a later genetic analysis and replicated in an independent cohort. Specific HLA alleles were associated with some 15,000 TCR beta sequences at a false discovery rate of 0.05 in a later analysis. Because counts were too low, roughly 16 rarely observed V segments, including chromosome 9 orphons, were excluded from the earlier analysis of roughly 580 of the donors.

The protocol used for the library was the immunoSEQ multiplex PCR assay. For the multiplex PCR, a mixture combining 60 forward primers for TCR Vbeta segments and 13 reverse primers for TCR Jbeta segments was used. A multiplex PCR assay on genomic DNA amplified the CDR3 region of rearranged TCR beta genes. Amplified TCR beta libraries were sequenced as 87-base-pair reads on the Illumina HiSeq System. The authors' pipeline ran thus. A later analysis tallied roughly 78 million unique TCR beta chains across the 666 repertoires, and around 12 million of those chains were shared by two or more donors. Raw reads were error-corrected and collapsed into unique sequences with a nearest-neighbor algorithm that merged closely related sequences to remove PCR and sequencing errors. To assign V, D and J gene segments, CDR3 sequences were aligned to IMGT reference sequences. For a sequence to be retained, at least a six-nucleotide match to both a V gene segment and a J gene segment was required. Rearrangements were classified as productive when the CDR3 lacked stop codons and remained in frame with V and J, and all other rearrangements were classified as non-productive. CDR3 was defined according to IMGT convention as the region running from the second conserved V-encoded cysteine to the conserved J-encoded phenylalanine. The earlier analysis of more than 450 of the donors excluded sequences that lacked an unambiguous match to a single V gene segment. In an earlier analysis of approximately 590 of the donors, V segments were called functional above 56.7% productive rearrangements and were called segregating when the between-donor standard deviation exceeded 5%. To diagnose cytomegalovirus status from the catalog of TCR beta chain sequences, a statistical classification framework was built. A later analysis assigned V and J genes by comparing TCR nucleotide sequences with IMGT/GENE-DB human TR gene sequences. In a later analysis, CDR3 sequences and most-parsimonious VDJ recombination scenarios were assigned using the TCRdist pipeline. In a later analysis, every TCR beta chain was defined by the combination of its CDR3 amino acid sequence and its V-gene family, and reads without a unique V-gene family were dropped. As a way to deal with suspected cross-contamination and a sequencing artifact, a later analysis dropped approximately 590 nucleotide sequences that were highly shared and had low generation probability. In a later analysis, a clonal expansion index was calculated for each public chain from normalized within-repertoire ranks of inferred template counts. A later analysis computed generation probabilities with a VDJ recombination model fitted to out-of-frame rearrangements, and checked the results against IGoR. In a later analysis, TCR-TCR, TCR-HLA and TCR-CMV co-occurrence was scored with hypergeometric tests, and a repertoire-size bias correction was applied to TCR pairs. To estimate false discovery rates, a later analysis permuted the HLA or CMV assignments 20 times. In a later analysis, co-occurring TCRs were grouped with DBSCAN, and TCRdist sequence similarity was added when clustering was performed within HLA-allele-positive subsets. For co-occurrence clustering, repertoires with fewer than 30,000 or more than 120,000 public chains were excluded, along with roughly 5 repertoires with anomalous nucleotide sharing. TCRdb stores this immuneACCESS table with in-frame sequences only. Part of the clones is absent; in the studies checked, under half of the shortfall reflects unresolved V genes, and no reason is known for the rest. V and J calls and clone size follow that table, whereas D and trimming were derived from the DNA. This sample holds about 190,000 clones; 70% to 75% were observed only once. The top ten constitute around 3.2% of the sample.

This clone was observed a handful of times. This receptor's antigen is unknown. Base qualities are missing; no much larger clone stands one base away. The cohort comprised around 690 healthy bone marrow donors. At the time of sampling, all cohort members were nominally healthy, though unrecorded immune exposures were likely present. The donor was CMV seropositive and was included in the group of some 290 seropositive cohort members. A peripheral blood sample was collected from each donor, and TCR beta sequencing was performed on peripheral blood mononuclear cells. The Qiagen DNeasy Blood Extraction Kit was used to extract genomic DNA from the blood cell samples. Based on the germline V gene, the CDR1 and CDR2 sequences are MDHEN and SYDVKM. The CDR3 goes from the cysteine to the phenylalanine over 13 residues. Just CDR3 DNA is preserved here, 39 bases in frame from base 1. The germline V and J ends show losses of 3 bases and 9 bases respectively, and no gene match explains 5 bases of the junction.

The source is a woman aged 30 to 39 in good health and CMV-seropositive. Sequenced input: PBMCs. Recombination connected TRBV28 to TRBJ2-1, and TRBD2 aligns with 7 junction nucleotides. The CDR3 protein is CASSLGGVGEQFF. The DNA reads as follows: TGTGCCAGCAGTTTGGGGGGGGTAGGTGAGCAGTTCTTC.